The TCR beta chain described here comes from a study of blood T cell repertoires in COVID-19. Study in general: The United States, Italy and Spain were the sources of the acute and convalescent COVID-19 samples.

V dropped 10 bases and J dropped 2 bases, with 14 bases sitting between them. Germline assignment: CDR1 ENHRY and CDR2 SYGVKD. The CDR3 consists of 13 residues. In the study's own analysis: Using reference gene primer amplification, nucleated cell counts were estimated. Sequenced by immunoSEQ multiplex PCR; TCRdb stores in-frame clones only, minus some. For V, J and clone size, that table is used; D and trimming come from the DNA. The sample includes 180,000 or so clones, 70% to 90% of them seen just once. This clonotype originated in a man aged 60 to 69 with acute or convalescent COVID-19. This chain connects TRBV10-3 to TRBJ2-5; possible D gene TRBD1, 6 bases. The sequenced sample was peripheral blood. The CDR3 coding sequence is TGTGCCACCGTGGGGGCCGTACAAGAGACCCAGTACTTC. This encodes CATVGAVQETQYF.